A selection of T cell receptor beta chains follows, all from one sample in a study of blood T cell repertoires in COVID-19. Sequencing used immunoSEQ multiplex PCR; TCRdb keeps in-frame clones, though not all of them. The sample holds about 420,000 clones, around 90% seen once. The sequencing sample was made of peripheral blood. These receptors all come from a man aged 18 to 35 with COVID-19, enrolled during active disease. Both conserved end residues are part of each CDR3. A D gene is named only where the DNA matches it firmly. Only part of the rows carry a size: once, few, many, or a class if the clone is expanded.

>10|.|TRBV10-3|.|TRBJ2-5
CAMRGETQYF
TGTGCCATGCGAGGAGAGACCCAGTACTTC
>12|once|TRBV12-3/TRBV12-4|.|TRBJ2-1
CASSPTGNEQFF
TGTGCCAGCAGTCCGACTGGGAATGAGCAGTTCTTC
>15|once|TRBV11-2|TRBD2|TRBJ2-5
CASSLRERGWETQYF
TGTGCCAGCAGCTTAAGGGAGCGGGGATGGGAGACCCAGTACTTC
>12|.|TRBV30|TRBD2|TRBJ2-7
CAYRGVLREQYF
TGTGCCTACCGGGGGGTACTTCGGGAGCAGTACTTC
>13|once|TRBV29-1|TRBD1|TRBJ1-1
CSVEDRMNTEAFF
TGCAGCGTTGAGGACAGGATGAACACTGAAGCTTTCTTT
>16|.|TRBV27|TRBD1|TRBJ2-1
CASSGGDRDRVPRGFF
TGTGCCAGCAGTGGGGGGGACCGGGACAGGGTGCCTAGAGGGTTCTTC
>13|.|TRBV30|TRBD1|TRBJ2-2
CAWNRQGAGELFF
TGTGCCTGGAACCGACAGGGGGCCGGGGAGCTGTTTTTT
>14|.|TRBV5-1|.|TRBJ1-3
CASSPQSSGNTIYF
TGCGCCAGCAGCCCACAGAGCTCTGGAAACACCATATATTTT
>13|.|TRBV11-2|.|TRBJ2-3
CASSPIGFDTQYF
TGTGCCAGCAGCCCAATCGGGTTTGATACGCAGTATTTT
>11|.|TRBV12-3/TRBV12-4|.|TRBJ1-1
CASTQGPGAFF
TGTGCCAGCACCCAGGGGCCGGGGGCTTTCTTT
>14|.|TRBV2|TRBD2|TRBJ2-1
CASRTGTSGSEQFF
TGTGCCAGCAGAACCGGGACTAGCGGGAGCGAGCAGTTCTTC
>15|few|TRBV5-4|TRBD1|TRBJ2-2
CASSQGQGIGGELFF
TGTGCCAGCAGCCAGGGACAGGGAATAGGCGGGGAGCTGTTTTTT